Below are 12 T cell receptor beta chains sequenced from a single sample in a study of CXCR3-negative and CXCR3-positive naive CD8 T cells. With UMI labels, 5' RACE was used to prepare the TRB cDNA libraries. TCRdb processed the 5' RACE reads again and assigns one entry to each CDR3 protein, with no DNA. The listing records about 63,000 distinct CDR3 sequences. Study-level findings and limits: Against CXCR3-negative naive cells, CXCR3-positive naive cells showed more hydrophobic TRB CDR3s.

Antigen specificity for these receptors is unknown. Input material: naive CXCR3+ CD8+ T cells from blood. Subset specified: CD45RO-CCR7+CD27+CD95- naive CD8+ T cells expressing CXCR3 (TNR3+). Every receptor here comes from a human donor in good health. Some clones in this sample may be carry-over from other donors' samples.

The CDR3 here is CASSSGTESYEQYF. The V gene is TRBV28, the J gene TRBJ2-7; TCRdb picks TRBD1, but there is no DNA to check that call. This CDR3 comprises 14 residues. The germline CDR1 and CDR2 sequences are MDHEN and SYDVKM.

This chain links TRBV29-1 with TRBJ2-7; lacking DNA, the TRBD2 call made by TCRdb goes unchecked. Germline V gene sequence: CDR1 SQVTM, CDR2 ANQGSEA. The CDR3 extends over 14 amino acids. The CDR3 protein is CSVVGRAKGYEQYF.

This chain links TRBV28 with TRBJ2-7. The CDR3 totals 13 residues. Germline assignment: CDR1 MDHEN and CDR2 SYDVKM. The CDR3 reads CASSLGVSYEQYF. Complete variable domain (other parts from reference TRBV28 and TRBJ2-7): DVKVTQSSRYLVKRTGEKVFLECVQDMDHENMFWYRQDPGLGLRLIYFSYDVKMKEKGDIPEGYSVSREKKERFSLILESASTNQTSMYLCASSLGVSYEQYFGPGTRLTVT.

This chain links TRBV6-5 with TRBJ2-2; as DNA is missing, the TRBD1 call by TCRdb cannot be tested. Per the germline V gene, CDR1 is MNHEY and CDR2 is SVGAGI. This CDR3 is built from 14 residues. The chain's CDR3 is CASSDGQTTGELFF.

The V call is TRBV7-3, the J call TRBJ2-7. This CDR3 has 13 residues. The germline V gene has CDR1 SGHTA and CDR2 FQGTGA. The CDR3 sequence is CASSLTGAHEQYF.

This chain uses TRBV6-2 or TRBV6-3 with TRBJ2-5; the D call of TRBD1 rests on TCRdb alone, since no DNA is present to check it. CDR1 and CDR2 from the germline V gene are MNHEY and SVGEGT. The CDR3 extends over 15 amino acids. This chain's CDR3 is CASSYFRDSEETQYF.

The gene calls are TRBV7-6 and TRBJ2-1; TCRdb selects TRBD2, and the lack of DNA leaves this call unchecked. The CDR3 contains 18 residues. Germline V gene sequence: CDR1 SGHVS, CDR2 FNYEAQ. The CDR3 loop reads CASSHATSGSPFRNEQFF. The full variable domain, its missing parts supplied by reference TRBV7-6 and TRBJ2-1, is GAGVSQSPRYKVTKRGQDVALRCDPISGHVSLYWYRQALGQGPEFLTYFNYEAQQDKSGLPNDRFSAERPEGSISTLTIQRTEQRDSAMYRCASSHATSGSPFRNEQFFGPGTRLTVL.

The chain combines TRBV5-5 with TRBJ2-3. This CDR3 has 12 residues. In germline, CDR1 is SGHKS, CDR2 YYEKEE (reference sequence). The CDR3 sequence: CASRFVTDTQYF.

This chain uses TRBV12-3 or TRBV12-4 with TRBJ2-3; without DNA, the TCRdb call of TRBD2 cannot be checked. The CDR3 sequence is 14 residues long. CDR3 residues: CASSLGGEADTQYF.

V is TRBV5-1 and J is TRBJ1-1. The length of the CDR3 is 12 residues. Germline values: CDR1 SGHRS, CDR2 YFSETQ. The CDR3 region is CASTMGGVEAFF.

The V and J genes are TRBV7-3 and TRBJ2-7; TCRdb returns TRBD1, unconfirmable since there is no DNA. The CDR3 loop spans 13 amino acids. Looked up from germline, CDR1 is SGHTA and CDR2 is FQGTGA. This CDR3 is CASSPDSTYEQYF.

The rearrangement joins TRBV5-1 to TRBJ2-7; TCRdb gives TRBD2 as the D gene, but with no DNA this cannot be confirmed. Germline CDR1 is SGHRS and CDR2 is YFSETQ. This CDR3 spans 16 amino acids. This chain's CDR3 is CASSLEFSGPRYEQYF.